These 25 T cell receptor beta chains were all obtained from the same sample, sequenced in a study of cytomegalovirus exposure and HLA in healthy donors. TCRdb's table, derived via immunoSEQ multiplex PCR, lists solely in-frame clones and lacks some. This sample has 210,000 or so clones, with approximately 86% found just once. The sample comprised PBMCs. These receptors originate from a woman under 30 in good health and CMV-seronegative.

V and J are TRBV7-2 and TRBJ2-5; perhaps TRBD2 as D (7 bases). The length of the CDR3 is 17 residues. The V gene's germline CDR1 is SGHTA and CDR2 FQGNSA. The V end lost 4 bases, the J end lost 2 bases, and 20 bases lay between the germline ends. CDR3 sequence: CASSSLSEAGAQETQYF. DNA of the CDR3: TGTGCCAGCAGCTCCTTATCTGAGGCGGGGGCTCAAGAGACCCAGTACTTC.

The chain's CDR3 is CASSLVGGEQYF. In nucleotides, the CDR3 is TGTGCCAGCAGTTTAGTGGGGGGCGAGCAGTACTTC. This chain joins TRBV28 and TRBJ2-7; possible D gene TRBD2, 6 bases. V shed 2 bases and J shed 6 bases, with 8 bases lying between them. Germline V gene data show CDR1 as MDHEN and CDR2 as SYDVKM. The CDR3 is 12 amino acids. The complete variable domain, with remaining parts taken from reference TRBV28 and TRBJ2-7, reads DVKVTQSSRYLVKRTGEKVFLECVQDMDHENMFWYRQDPGLGLRLIYFSYDVKMKEKGDIPEGYSVSREKKERFSLILESASTNQTSMYLCASSLVGGEQYFGPGTRLTVT.

CDR3 sequence (DNA): TGCGCCAGCAGCTCGAAGGGACTCGGTGGTAACAATGAGCAGTTCTTC. Its protein is CASSSKGLGGNNEQFF. The rearrangement links TRBV5-1 to TRBJ2-1, with D possibly TRBD2 on 6 matching bases. Deletions cut 3 bases from V and 5 bases from J, with 18 bases between. The CDR3 has 16 residues. CDR1 is SGHRS, CDR2 YFSETQ, per germline.

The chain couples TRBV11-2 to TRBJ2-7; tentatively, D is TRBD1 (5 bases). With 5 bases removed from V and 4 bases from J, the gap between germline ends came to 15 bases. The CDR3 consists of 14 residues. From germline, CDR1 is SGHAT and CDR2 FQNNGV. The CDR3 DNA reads TGTGCCAGCAGCCAAGGGGCGGTGGGTTACGAGCAGTACTTC. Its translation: CASSQGAVGYEQYF.

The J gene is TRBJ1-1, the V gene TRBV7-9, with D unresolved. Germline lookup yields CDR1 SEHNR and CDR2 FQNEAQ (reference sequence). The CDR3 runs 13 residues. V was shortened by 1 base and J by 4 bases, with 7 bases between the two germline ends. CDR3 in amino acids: CASSLGAATEAFF. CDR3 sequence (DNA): TGTGCCAGCAGCTTAGGGGCAGCCACTGAAGCTTTCTTT.

CDR3 sequence: CASSESNSGTNQYF. DNA for the CDR3: TGCGCCAGCAGTGAGTCGAATAGCGGGACTAATCAGTACTTC. J is TRBJ2-7 and V is TRBV10-1; 8 positions agree with TRBD2. Trimming removed 0 bases from V and 10 bases from J; junction bases left unmatched: 8. The germline CDR1 and CDR2 sequences are WNHNN and SYGVQD (reference sequence). This CDR3 has 14 residues.

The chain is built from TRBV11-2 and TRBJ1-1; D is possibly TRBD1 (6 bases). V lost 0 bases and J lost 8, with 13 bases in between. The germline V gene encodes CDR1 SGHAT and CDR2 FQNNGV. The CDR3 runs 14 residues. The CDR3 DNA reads TGTGCCAGCAGCTTAGACTGGGACACGGTGGAAGCTTTCTTT. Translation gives CASSLDWDTVEAFF. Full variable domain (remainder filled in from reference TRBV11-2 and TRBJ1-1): EAGVAQSPRYKIIEKRQSVAFWCNPISGHATLYWYQQILGQGPKLLIQFQNNGVVDDSQLPKDRFSAERLKGVDSTLKIQPAKLEDSAVYLCASSLDWDTVEAFFGQGTRLTVV.

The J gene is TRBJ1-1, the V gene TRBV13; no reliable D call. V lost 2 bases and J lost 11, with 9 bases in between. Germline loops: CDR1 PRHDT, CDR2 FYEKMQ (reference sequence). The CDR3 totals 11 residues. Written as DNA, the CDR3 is TGTGCCAGCAGCTTAATAGCGGCCGCTTTCTTT. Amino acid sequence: CASSLIAAAFF.

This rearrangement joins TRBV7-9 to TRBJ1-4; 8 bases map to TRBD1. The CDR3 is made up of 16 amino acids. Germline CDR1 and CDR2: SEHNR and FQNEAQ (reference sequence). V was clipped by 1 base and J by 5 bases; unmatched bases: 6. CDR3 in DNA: TGTGCCAGCAGCTTAGATAGTGGACAGGGAAATGAAAAACTGTTTTTT. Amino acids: CASSLDSGQGNEKLFF.

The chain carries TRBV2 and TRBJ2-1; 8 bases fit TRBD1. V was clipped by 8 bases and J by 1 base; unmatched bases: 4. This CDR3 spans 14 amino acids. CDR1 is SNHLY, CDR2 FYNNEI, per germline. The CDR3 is CASGRQGSYNEQFF. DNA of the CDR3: TGTGCCAGCGGTAGACAGGGGTCCTACAATGAGCAGTTCTTC.

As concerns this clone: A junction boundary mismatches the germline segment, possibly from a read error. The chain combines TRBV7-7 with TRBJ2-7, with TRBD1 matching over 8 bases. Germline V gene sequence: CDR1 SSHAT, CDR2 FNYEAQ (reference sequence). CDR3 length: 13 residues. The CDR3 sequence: CASSLTGDGEQYF. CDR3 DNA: TGTGCTAGCAGCTTGACAGGGGACGGCGAGCAGTACTTC.

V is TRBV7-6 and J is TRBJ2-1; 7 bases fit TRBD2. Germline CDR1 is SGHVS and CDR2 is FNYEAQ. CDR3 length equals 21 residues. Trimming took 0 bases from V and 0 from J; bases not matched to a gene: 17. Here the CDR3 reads CASSLAQQEKQLASSYNEQFF. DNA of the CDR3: TGTGCCAGCAGCTTAGCTCAACAAGAGAAACAACTAGCGAGCTCCTACAATGAGCAGTTCTTC. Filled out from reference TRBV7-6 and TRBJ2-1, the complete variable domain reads GAGVSQSPRYKVTKRGQDVALRCDPISGHVSLYWYRQALGQGPEFLTYFNYEAQQDKSGLPNDRFSAERPEGSISTLTIQRTEQRDSAMYRCASSLAQQEKQLASSYNEQFFGPGTRLTVL.

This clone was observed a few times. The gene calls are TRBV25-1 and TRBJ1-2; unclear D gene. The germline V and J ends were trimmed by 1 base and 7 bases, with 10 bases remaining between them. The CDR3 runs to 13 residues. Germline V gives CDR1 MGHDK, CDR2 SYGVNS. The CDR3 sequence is CASSEFGTGGYTF. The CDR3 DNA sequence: TGTGCCAGCAGTGAATTTGGTACGGGTGGCTACACCTTC.

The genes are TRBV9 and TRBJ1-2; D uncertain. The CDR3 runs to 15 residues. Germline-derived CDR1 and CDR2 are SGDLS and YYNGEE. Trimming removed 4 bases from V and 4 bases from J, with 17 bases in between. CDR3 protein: CASSPAPGIAYGYTF. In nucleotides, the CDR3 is TGTGCCAGCAGCCCCGCTCCAGGAATTGCCTATGGCTACACCTTC.

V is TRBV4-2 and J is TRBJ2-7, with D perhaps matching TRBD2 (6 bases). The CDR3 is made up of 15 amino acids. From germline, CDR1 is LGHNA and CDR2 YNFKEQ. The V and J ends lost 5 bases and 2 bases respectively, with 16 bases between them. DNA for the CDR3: TGTGCCAGCAGCGATCACCTTAGCGGTACCTACGAGCAGTACTTC. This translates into CASSDHLSGTYEQYF.

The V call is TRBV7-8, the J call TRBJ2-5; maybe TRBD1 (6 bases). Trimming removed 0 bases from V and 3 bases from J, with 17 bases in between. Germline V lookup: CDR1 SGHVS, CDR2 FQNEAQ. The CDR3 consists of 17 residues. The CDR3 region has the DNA TGTGCCAGCAGCTTAGCAGAGCCGGGACAACTTGAAGAGACCCAGTACTTC. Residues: CASSLAEPGQLEETQYF.

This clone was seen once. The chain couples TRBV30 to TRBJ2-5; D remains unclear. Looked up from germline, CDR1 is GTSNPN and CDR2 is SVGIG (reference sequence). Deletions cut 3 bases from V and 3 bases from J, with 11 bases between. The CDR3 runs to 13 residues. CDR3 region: CAWRNSYKETQYF. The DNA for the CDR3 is TGTGCCTGGAGAAACTCATATAAAGAGACCCAGTACTTC.

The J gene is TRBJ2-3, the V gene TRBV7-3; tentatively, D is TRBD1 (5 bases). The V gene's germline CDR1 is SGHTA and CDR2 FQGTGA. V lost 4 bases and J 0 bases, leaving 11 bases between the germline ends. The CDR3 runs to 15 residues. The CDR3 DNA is TGTGCCAGCAGCTCCCAGTGGGGCAGCACAGATACGCAGTATTTT. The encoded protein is CASSSQWGSTDTQYF.

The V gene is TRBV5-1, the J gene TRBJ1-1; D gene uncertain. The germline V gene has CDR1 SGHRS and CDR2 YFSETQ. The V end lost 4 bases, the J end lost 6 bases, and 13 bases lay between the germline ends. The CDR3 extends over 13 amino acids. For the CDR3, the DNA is TGCGCCAGCAGCCCCGGACTGCGTCCTGAAGCTTTCTTT. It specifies CASSPGLRPEAFF.

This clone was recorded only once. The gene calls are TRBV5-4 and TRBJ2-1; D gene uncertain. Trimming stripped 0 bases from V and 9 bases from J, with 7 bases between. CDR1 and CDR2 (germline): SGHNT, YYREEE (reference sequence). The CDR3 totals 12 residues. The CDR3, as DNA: TGTGCCAGCAGCTTGGGCCCGGTTGAGCAGTTCTTC. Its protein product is CASSLGPVEQFF.

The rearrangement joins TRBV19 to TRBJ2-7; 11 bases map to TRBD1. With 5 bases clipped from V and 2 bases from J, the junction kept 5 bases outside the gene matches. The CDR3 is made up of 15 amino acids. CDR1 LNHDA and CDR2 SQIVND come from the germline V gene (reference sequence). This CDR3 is CASSGMGQGAYEQYF. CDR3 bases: TGTGCCAGTAGTGGGATGGGACAGGGGGCCTACGAGCAGTACTTC. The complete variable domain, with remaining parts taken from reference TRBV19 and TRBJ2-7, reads DGGITQSPKYLFRKEGQNVTLSCEQNLNHDAMYWYRQDPGQGLRLIYYSQIVNDFQKGDIAEGYSVSREKKESFPLTVTSAQKNPTAFYLCASSGMGQGAYEQYFGPGTRLTVT.

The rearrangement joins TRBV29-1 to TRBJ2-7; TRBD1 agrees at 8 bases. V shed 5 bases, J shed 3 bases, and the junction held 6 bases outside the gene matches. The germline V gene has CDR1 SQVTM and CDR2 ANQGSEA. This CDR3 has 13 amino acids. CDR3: CSVPGTGYYEQYF. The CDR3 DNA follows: TGCAGCGTTCCGGGGACAGGTTACTACGAGCAGTACTTC.

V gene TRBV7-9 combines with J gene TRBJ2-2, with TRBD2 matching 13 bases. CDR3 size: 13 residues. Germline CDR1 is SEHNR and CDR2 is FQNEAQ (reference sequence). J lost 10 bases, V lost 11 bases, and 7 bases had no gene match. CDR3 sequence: CAGGLAGSAELFF. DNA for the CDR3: TGTGCCGGGGGACTAGCGGGGTCGGCGGAGCTGTTTTTT.

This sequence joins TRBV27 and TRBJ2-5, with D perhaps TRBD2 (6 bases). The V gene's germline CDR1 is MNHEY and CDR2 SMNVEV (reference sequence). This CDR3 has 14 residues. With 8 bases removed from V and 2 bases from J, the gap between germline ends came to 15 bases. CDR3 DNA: TGTGCCAGCGGGGGGTCTCAAACACAAGAGACCCAGTACTTC. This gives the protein CASGGSQTQETQYF.

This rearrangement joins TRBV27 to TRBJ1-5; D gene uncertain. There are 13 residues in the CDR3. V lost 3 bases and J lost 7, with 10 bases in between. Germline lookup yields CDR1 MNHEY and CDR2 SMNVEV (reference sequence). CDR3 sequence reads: CASSFGVLQPQHF. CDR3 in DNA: TGTGCCAGCAGTTTCGGGGTTCTACAGCCCCAGCATTTT.